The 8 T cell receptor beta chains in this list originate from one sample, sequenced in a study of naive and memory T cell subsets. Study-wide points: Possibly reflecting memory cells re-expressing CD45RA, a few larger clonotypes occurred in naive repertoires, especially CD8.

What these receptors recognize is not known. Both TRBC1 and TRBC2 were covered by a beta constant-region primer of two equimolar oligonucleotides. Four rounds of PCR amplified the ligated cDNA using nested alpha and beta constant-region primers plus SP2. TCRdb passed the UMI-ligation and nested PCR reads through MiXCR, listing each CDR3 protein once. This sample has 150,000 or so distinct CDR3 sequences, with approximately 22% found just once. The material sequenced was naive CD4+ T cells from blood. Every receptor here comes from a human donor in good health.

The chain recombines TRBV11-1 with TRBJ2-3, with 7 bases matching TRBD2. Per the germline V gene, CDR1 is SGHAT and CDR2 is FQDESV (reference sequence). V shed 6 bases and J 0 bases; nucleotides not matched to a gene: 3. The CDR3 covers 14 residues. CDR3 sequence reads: CASRPSGSTDTQYF. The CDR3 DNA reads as TGTGCCAGCAGGCCTAGCGGAAGCACAGATACGCAGTATTTT.

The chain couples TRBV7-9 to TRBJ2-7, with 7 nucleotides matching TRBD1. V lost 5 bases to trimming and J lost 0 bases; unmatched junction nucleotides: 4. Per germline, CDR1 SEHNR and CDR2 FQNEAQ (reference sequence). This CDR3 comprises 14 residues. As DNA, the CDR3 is TGTGCCAGCAGCCCATGGGACAGCTCCTACGAGCAGTACTTC. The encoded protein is CASSPWDSSYEQYF.

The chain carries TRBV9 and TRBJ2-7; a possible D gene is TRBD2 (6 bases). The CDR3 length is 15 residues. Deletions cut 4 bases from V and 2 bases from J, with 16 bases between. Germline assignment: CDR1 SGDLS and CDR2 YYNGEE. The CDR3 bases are TGTGCCAGCAGCCCCCGGGACTCCAGGGCCTACGAGCAGTACTTC. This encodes CASSPRDSRAYEQYF.

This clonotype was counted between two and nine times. This chain's CDR3 is CASSLTQRWDRAENIQYF. Written as DNA, the CDR3 is TGTGCCAGCAGTTTGACACAACGTTGGGACAGGGCCGAAAACATTCAGTACTTC. This chain joins TRBV28 and TRBJ2-4, with TRBD1 identical over 9 bases. Trimming took 3 bases from V and 5 from J; bases not matched to a gene: 14. Germline V gene lookup returns CDR1 MDHEN and CDR2 SYDVKM. There are 18 residues in the CDR3.

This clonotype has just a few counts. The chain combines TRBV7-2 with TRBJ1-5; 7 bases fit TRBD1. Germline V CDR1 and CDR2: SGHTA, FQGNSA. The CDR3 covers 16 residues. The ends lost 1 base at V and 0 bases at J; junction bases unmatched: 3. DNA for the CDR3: TGTGCCAGCAGCTTAGTCGACAGGGTTAGCAATCAGCCCCAGCATTTT. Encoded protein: CASSLVDRVSNQPQHF.

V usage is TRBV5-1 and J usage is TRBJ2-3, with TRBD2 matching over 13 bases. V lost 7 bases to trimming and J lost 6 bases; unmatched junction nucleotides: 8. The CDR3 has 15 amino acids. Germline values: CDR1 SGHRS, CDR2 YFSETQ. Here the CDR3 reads CASLRTSGSRDTQYF. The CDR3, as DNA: TGCGCCAGCCTCAGGACTAGCGGGAGTCGGGATACGCAGTATTTT.

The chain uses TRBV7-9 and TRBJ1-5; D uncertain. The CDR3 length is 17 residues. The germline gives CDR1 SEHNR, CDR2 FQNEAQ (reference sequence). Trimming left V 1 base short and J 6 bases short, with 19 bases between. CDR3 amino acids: CASSLEWDPQLGQPQHF. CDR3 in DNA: TGTGCCAGCAGCTTAGAGTGGGATCCCCAGCTCGGTCAGCCCCAGCATTTT.

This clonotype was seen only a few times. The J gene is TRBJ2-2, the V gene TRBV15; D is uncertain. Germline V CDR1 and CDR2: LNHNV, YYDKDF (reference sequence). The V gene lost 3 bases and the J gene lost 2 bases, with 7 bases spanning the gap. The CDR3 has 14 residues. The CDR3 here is CATSSMSNTGELFF. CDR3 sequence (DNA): TGTGCCACCAGCAGTATGTCCAACACCGGGGAGCTGTTTTTT.